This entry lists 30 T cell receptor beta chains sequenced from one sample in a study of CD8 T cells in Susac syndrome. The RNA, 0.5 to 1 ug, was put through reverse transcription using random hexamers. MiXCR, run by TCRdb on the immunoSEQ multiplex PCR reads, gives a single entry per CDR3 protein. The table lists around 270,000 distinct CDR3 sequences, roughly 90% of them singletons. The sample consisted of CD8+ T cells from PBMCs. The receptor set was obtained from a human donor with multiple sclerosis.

In nucleotides, the CDR3 is TGTGCCAGCGGCGCACCCCTAGGCACAGATACGCAGTATTTT. The encoded protein is CASGAPLGTDTQYF. This rearrangement joins TRBV6-6 to TRBJ2-3; D remains unclear. The CDR3 is made up of 14 amino acids. Looked up from germline, CDR1 is MNHNY and CDR2 is SVGAGI (reference sequence). Trimming removed 8 bases from V and 1 base from J, with 13 bases in between.

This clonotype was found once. The CDR3 reads CASMYGTKTGEQYF. The CDR3 DNA reads as TGTGCCAGCATGTATGGGACAAAGACGGGCGAGCAGTACTTC. The chain recombines TRBV6-5 with TRBJ2-7; TRBD1 might be the D (6 bases). Germline CDR1 MNHEY, CDR2 SVGAGI. V dropped 7 bases and J dropped 6 bases, with 19 bases sitting between them. This CDR3 comprises 14 residues.

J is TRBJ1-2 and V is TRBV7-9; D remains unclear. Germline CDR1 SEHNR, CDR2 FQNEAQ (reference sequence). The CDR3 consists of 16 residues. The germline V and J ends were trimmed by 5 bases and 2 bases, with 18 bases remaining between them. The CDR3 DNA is TGTGCCAGCAGCCCCCTTCCCTTGACGGCGAACTATGGCTACACCTTC. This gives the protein CASSPLPLTANYGYTF. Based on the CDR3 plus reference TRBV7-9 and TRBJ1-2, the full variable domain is DTGVSQNPRHKITKRGQNVTFRCDPISEHNRLYWYRQTLGQGPEFLTYFQNEAQLEKSRLLSDRFSAERPKGSFSTLEIQRTEQGDSAMYLCASSPLPLTANYGYTFGSGTRLTVV.

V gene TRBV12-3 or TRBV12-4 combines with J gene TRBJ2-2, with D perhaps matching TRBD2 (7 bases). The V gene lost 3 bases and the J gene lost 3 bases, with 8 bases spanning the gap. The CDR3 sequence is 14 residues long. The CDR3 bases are TGTGCCAGCAGTTTCGGGGGGCACACCGGGGAGCTGTTTTTT. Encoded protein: CASSFGGHTGELFF.

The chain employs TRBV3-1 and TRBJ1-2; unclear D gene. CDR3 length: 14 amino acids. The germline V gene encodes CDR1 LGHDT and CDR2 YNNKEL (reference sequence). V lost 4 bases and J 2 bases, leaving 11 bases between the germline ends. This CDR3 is CASSPGPSNYGYTF. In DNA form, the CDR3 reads TGTGCCAGCAGCCCCGGTCCGTCCAACTATGGCTACACCTTC. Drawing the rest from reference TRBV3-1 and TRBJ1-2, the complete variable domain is DTAVSQTPKYLVTQMGNDKSIKCEQNLGHDTMYWYKQDSKKFLKIMFSYNNKELIINETVPNRFSPKSPDKAHLNLHINSLELGDSAVYFCASSPGPSNYGYTFGSGTRLTVV.

The CDR3 loop reads CSPLFGNEQFF. CDR3 in DNA: TGCAGCCCCTTGTTCGGCAATGAGCAGTTCTTC. This chain connects TRBV29-1 to TRBJ2-1; D is undetermined. The CDR3 sequence is 11 residues long. V was trimmed by 8 bases and J by 6 bases, leaving 11 bases between them. From germline, CDR1 is SQVTM and CDR2 ANQGSEA.

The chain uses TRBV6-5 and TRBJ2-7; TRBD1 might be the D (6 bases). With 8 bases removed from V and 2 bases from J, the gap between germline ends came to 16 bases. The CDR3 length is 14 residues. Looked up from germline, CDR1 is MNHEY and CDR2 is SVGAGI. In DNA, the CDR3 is TGTGCCAGCGGCAAGACAGGTCCTACCTACGAGCAGTACTTC. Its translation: CASGKTGPTYEQYF.

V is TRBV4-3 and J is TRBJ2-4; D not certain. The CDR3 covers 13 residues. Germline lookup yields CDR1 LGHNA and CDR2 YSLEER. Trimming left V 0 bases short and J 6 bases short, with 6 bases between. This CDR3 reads CASSQDRLNIQYF. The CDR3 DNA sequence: TGCGCCAGCAGCCAAGACAGACTAAACATTCAGTACTTC.

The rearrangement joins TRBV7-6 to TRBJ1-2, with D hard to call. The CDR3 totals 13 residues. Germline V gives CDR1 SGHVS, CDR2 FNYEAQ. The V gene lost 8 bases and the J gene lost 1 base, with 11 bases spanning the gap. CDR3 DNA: TGTGCCAGCGGCCCAACTGTTAACTATGGCTACACCTTC. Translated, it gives CASGPTVNYGYTF.

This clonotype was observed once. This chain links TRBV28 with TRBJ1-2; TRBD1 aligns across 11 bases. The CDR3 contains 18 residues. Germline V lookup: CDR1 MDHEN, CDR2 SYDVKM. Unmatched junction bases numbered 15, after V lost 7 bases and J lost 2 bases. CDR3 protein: CASITAPDRGRPNYGYTF. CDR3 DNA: TGTGCCAGCATAACCGCCCCGGACAGGGGGCGACCCAACTATGGCTACACCTTC.

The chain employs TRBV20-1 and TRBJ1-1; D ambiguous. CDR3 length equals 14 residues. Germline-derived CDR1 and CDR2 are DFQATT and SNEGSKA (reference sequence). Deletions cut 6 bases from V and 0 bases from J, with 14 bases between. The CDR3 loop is CSARRYKMNTEAFF. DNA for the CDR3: TGCAGTGCGAGACGGTACAAGATGAACACTGAAGCTTTCTTT.

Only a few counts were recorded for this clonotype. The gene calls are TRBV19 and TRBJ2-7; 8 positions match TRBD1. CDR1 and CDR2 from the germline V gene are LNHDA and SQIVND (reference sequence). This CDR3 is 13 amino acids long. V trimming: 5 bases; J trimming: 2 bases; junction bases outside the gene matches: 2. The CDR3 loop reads CASSEGQAYEQYF. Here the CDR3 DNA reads TGTGCCAGTAGTGAGGGACAGGCCTACGAGCAGTACTTC.

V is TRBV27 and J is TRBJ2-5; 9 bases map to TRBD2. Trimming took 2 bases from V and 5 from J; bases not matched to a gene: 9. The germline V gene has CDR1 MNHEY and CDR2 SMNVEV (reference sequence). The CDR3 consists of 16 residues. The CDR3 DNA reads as TGTGCCAGCAGTTTAGTAGCTAGCGGGAATCCCGAGACCCAGTACTTC. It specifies CASSLVASGNPETQYF.

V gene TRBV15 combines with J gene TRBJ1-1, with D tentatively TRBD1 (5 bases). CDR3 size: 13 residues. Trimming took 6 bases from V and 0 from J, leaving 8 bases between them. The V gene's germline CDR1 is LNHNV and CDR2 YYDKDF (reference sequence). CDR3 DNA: TGTGCCACCAGTGGGGGTATGAACACTGAAGCTTTCTTT. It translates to CATSGGMNTEAFF. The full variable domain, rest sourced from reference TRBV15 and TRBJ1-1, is DAMVIQNPRYQVTQFGKPVTLSCSQTLNHNVMYWYQQKSSQAPKLLFHYYDKDFNNEADTPDNFQSRRPNTSFCFLDIRSPGLGDTAMYLCATSGGMNTEAFFGQGTRLTVV.

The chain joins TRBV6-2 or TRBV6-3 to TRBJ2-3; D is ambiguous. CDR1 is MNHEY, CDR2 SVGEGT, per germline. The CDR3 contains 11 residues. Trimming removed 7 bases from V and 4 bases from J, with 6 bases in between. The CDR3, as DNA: TGTGCCAGCACCGAGGCAGATACGCAGTATTTT. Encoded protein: CASTEADTQYF.

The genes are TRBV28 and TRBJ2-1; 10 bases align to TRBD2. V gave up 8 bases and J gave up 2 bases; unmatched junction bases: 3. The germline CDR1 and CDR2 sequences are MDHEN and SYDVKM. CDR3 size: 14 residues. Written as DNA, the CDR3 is TGTGCCAGCCGACTAGCGGGCCCCTACAATGAGCAGTTCTTC. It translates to CASRLAGPYNEQFF.

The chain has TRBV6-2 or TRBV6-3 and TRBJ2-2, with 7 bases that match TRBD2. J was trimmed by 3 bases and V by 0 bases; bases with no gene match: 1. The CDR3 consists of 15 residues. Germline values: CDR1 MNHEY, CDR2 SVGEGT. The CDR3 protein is CASSYSAGDTGELFF. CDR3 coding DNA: TGTGCCAGCAGTTACTCCGCGGGGGACACCGGGGAGCTGTTTTTT.

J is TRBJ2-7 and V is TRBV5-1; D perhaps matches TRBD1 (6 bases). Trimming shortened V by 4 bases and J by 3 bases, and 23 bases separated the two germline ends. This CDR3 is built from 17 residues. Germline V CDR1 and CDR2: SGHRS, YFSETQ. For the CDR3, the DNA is TGCGCCAGCAGCCCGAGATCGACAGGCTCTACCTTCTACGAGCAGTACTTC. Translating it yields CASSPRSTGSTFYEQYF.

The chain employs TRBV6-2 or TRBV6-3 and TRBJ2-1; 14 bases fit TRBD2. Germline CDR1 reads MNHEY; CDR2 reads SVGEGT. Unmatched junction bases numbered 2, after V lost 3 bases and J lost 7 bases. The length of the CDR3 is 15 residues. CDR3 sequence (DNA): TGTGCCAGCAGTTATAGGACTAGCGGGGGGAATGAGCAGTTCTTC. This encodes CASSYRTSGGNEQFF.

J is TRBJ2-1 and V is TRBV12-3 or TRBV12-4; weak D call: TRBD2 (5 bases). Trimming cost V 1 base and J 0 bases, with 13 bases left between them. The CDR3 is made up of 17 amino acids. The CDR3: CASSLDGVSSSYNEQFF. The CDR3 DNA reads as TGTGCCAGCAGTTTAGACGGGGTCTCGAGCTCCTACAATGAGCAGTTCTTC.

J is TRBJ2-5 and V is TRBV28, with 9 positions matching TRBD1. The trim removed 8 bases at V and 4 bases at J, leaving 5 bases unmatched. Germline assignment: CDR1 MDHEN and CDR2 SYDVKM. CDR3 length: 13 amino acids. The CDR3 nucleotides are TGTGCCAGCTGCGGGACAGGGCTAGAGACCCAGTACTTC. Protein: CASCGTGLETQYF.

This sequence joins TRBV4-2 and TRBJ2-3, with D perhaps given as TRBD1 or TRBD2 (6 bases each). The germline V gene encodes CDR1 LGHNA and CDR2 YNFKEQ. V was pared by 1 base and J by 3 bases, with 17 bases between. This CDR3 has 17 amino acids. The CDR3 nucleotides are TGTGCCAGCAGCCAAGCACACGGGGGCGGGGCTACAGATACGCAGTATTTT. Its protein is CASSQAHGGGATDTQYF.

The CDR3 nucleotides are TGTGCCAGCAGCCCGGAGAAACTTCTCCGAAACACCATATATTTT. Translating gives CASSPEKLLRNTIYF. This sequence joins TRBV5-4 and TRBJ1-3; the D is unclear. Germline V gene lookup returns CDR1 SGHNT and CDR2 YYREEE (reference sequence). The CDR3 consists of 15 residues. V was trimmed by 4 bases and J by 5 bases, leaving 16 bases between them.

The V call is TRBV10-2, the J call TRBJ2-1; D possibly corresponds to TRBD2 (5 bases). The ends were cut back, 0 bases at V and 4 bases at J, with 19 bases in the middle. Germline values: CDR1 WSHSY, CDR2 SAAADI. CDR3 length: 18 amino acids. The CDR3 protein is CASSESVREGGTYNEQFF. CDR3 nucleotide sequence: TGCGCCAGCAGTGAGTCGGTTAGAGAGGGCGGTACATACAATGAGCAGTTCTTC.

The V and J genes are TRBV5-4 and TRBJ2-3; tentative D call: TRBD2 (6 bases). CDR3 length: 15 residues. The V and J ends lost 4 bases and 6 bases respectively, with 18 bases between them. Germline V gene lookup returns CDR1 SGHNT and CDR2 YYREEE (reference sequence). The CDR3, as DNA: TGTGCCAGCAGCCCTTCCGGGACTGCGCTTGATACGCAGTATTTT. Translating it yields CASSPSGTALDTQYF.

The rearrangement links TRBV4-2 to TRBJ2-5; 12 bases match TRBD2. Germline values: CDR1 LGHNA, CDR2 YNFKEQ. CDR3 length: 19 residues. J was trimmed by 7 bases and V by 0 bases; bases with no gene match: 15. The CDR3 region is CASSQEPLLAGGVSGTQYF. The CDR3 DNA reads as TGTGCCAGCAGCCAAGAACCTCTGCTAGCGGGAGGGGTCTCAGGGACCCAGTACTTC.

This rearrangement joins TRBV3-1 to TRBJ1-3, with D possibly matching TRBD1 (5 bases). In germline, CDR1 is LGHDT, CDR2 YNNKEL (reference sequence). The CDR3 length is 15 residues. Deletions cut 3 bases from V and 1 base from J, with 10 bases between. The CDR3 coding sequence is TGTGCCAGCAGCCATTCAGGGACTTCTGGAAACACCATATATTTT. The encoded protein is CASSHSGTSGNTIYF.

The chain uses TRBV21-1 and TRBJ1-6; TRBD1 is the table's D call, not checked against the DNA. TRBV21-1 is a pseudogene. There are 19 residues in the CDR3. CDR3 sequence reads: CASSKARRGDLRVFSPLHF. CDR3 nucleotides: TGTGCCAGCAGCAAAGCCCGACGGGGCGATCTTCGGGTCTTTTCACCCCTCCACTTT.

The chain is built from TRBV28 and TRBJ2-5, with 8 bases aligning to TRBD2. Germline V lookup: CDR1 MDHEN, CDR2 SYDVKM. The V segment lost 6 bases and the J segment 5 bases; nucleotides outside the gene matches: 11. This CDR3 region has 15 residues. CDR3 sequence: CASRFTGLAHETQYF. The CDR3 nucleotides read TGTGCCAGCAGATTCACCGGACTAGCCCACGAGACCCAGTACTTC.

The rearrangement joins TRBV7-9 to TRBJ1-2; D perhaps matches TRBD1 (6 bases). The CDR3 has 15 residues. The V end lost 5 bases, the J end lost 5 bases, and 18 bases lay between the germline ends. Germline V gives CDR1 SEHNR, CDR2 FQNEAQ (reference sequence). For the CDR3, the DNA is TGTGCCAGCAGCCCCGACGGGGGGGCGCCGTATGGCTACACCTTC. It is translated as CASSPDGGAPYGYTF.